This passage covers 32 T cell receptor beta chains from one sample sequenced in a study of T cells after yellow fever vaccination. One entry per CDR3 protein, called by TCRdb with MiXCR from the 5' RACE reads. The data contain about 340,000 distinct CDR3 sequences, more than 8.5% of them singletons. The sample here was PBMCs, taken on the day of the first yellow fever vaccination. All receptors come from a man between 18 and 35 years old who received the YFV17D yellow fever vaccine.

This clonotype has a handful of counts. CDR3 protein: CASSLDRGALGEQYV. CDR3 in DNA: TGTGCCAGCAGCCTCGACAGGGGGGCTTTGGGCGAGCAGTACGTC. The chain recombines TRBV6-1 with TRBJ2-7; 9 bases align to TRBD1. From germline, CDR1 is MNHNS and CDR2 SASEGT. The CDR3 is 15 residues long. Unmatched junction bases numbered 12, after V lost 6 bases and J lost 6 bases.

This clonotype came up a few times. This chain joins TRBV28 and TRBJ2-5, with 7 nucleotides matching TRBD1. The germline V gene encodes CDR1 MDHEN and CDR2 SYDVKM. The CDR3 has 13 residues. Trimming removed 8 bases from V and 2 bases from J; junction bases left unmatched: 5. The CDR3 here is CASRDSFQETQYF. The CDR3 coding sequence is TGTGCCAGCCGGGACAGCTTTCAAGAGACCCAGTACTTC.

The rearrangement uses TRBV3-1 and TRBJ2-1, with TRBD2 matching over 9 bases. The trim removed 2 bases at V and 5 bases at J, leaving 4 bases unmatched. CDR1 is LGHDT, CDR2 YNNKEL, per germline (reference sequence). This CDR3 is 15 amino acids long. The CDR3 nucleotides are TGTGCCAGCAGCCAAATGCTAGCGGGGAACAATGAGCAGTTCTTC. This encodes CASSQMLAGNNEQFF.

This clonotype appeared a few times. The chain links TRBV7-2 to TRBJ2-7; TRBD2 agrees at 7 bases. CDR3 length equals 16 residues. The V and J ends lost 0 bases and 5 bases, in that order; junction bases with no gene match: 10. Germline CDR1 is SGHTA and CDR2 is FQGNSA. CDR3 protein: CASSLASGDLSHEQYF. The CDR3 coding sequence is TGTGCCAGCAGCTTAGCCAGCGGGGACCTTTCTCACGAGCAGTACTTC.

This clonotype was seen more than once but under ten times. The chain links TRBV7-2 to TRBJ2-1; D gene unclear. V dropped 5 bases and J dropped 5 bases, with 10 bases sitting between them. The germline V gene encodes CDR1 SGHTA and CDR2 FQGNSA. The CDR3 extends over 13 amino acids. CDR3 loop: CASSPGWNNEQFF. The CDR3, as DNA: TGTGCCAGCAGCCCCGGTTGGAACAATGAGCAGTTCTTC.

The sample holds a few counts of this clonotype. V gene TRBV5-1 combines with J gene TRBJ2-1, with D possibly matching TRBD2 (6 bases). CDR1 and CDR2 from the germline V gene are SGHRS and YFSETQ. The CDR3 is 14 amino acids. V gave up 6 bases and J gave up 7 bases, with 17 bases separating them. CDR3 in amino acids: CASTSAGAGNEQFF. The CDR3 DNA sequence: TGCGCCAGCACCAGCGCCGGGGCGGGGAATGAGCAGTTCTTC.

This clonotype was observed a few times. The chain links TRBV20-1 to TRBJ2-4; D is uncertain. V was trimmed by 0 bases and J by 4 bases, leaving 7 bases between them. The CDR3 consists of 13 residues. Germline V gives CDR1 DFQATT, CDR2 SNEGSKA (reference sequence). Here the CDR3 DNA reads TGCAGTGCTAGAGATCCGGCAAAAAACATTCAGTACTTC. Translated, it gives CSARDPAKNIQYF.

The rearrangement uses TRBV6-2 or TRBV6-3 and TRBJ2-3, with TRBD1 as a possible D gene (6 bases). This CDR3 comprises 19 residues. CDR1 and CDR2 from the germline V gene are MNHEY and SVGEGT. Trimming removed 1 base at V and 1 base at J, with 21 bases between. DNA for the CDR3: TGTGCCAGCAGTTACTATCGACCTTCACGGCACAGGGGCACAGATACGCAGTATTTT. This sequence encodes CASSYYRPSRHRGTDTQYF.

This clonotype was seen only a few times. V and J are TRBV19 and TRBJ2-1; D might be TRBD1 (5 bases). Trimming took off 3 bases at V and 8 bases at J, with 20 bases between the two ends. The CDR3 spans 16 residues. Germline V lookup: CDR1 LNHDA, CDR2 SQIVND (reference sequence). CDR3 sequence: CASSIFDNRGSHEQFF. DNA of the CDR3: TGTGCCAGTAGTATCTTTGACAATAGGGGATCCCATGAGCAGTTCTTC.

The J gene is TRBJ2-7, the V gene TRBV20-1; D is perhaps TRBD2 (6 bases). The V gene lost 1 base and the J gene lost 3 bases, with 10 bases spanning the gap. The CDR3 has 13 amino acids. Looked up from germline, CDR1 is DFQATT and CDR2 is SNEGSKA (reference sequence). CDR3 sequence: CSARGGESYEQYV. DNA of the CDR3: TGCAGTGCTAGAGGCGGGGAGAGCTACGAGCAGTACGTC.

J is TRBJ2-2 and V is TRBV5-6, with D possibly TRBD1 on 6 matching bases. The CDR3 is 15 residues long. CDR1 SGHDT and CDR2 YYEEEE come from the germline V gene. Deletions cut 4 bases from V and 4 bases from J, with 14 bases between. CDR3 amino acids: CASSLDRRGTGELFF. The CDR3 nucleotides are TGTGCCAGCAGCCTGGACAGACGCGGCACCGGGGAGCTGTTTTTT.

This clonotype has ten or more counts. The chain has TRBV18 and TRBJ2-5; D unresolved. This CDR3 has 14 residues. The germline CDR1 and CDR2 sequences are KGHSH and LQKENI. Between the trimmed V and J ends, which lost 3 bases and 4 bases, there was a span of 12 bases. CDR3 protein: CASSPLGGGETQYF. DNA for the CDR3: TGTGCCAGCTCACCCCTAGGCGGTGGAGAGACCCAGTACTTC.

This clonotype was detected many times. The chain employs TRBV29-1 and TRBJ2-5; D not certain. The V gene's germline CDR1 is SQVTM and CDR2 ANQGSEA. The CDR3 loop spans 11 amino acids. Trimming left V 4 bases short and J 5 bases short, with 8 bases between. CDR3 nucleotides: TGCAGCGTTGTGGGGTACGAGACCCAGTACTTC. It translates to CSVVGYETQYF.

This sequence joins TRBV12-5 and TRBJ1-3; D gene ambiguous. V dropped 5 bases and J dropped 2 bases, with 19 bases sitting between them. The CDR3 has 17 amino acids. The germline V gene encodes CDR1 LGHNT and CDR2 FRNRAP. The CDR3 spells CASGPGRGWIAGNTIYF. CDR3 DNA: TGTGCTAGTGGTCCGGGTCGTGGGTGGATCGCTGGAAACACCATATATTTT.

The CDR3, as DNA: TGCGCCAGCAGCCAACCGTCGGACACCGGGGAGCTGTTTTTT. The encoded protein is CASSQPSDTGELFF. The chain has TRBV4-1 and TRBJ2-2; D not resolved. With 2 bases removed from V and 3 bases from J, the gap between germline ends came to 7 bases. Germline V gives CDR1 MGHRA, CDR2 YSYEKL. The CDR3 covers 14 residues.

This sequence joins TRBV12-3 or TRBV12-4 and TRBJ2-2; D is unresolved. This CDR3 has 14 amino acids. Trimming removed 6 bases at V and 0 bases at J, with 8 bases between. DNA of the CDR3: TGTGCCAGCAGGTGGACGGCGAACACCGGGGAGCTGTTTTTT. Its protein is CASRWTANTGELFF.

This chain connects TRBV5-1 to TRBJ1-1, with D tentatively TRBD1 (5 bases). Germline V gene sequence: CDR1 SGHRS, CDR2 YFSETQ. V lost 5 bases and J lost 5, with 19 bases in between. This CDR3 is built from 15 residues. CDR3 coding DNA: TGCGCCAGCAGAGTCATGGGGCACGCGGGGACTGAAGCTTTCTTT. It encodes CASRVMGHAGTEAFF.

The chain has TRBV2 and TRBJ2-2; TRBD2 aligns across 11 bases. The CDR3 consists of 16 residues. Unmatched junction bases numbered 7, after V lost 5 bases and J lost 5 bases. Germline assignment: CDR1 SNHLY and CDR2 FYNNEI. This CDR3 is CASSMRLAGQTGELFF. CDR3 in DNA: TGTGCCAGCAGTATGCGACTAGCGGGGCAAACCGGGGAGCTGTTTTTT.

The chain employs TRBV5-1 and TRBJ2-7; the D gene is possibly TRBD1 (5 bases). Germline CDR1 SGHRS, CDR2 YFSETQ. V gave up 5 bases and J gave up 6 bases, with 18 bases separating them. This CDR3 is built from 14 residues. CDR3 DNA sequence: TGCGCCAGCAGGCCAGGGAAGATAACGGGCGAGCAGTACTTC. Protein: CASRPGKITGEQYF.

This clonotype was seen a few times. The chain employs TRBV24-1 and TRBJ2-1; D is uncertain. The CDR3 extends over 13 amino acids. V dropped 3 bases and J dropped 8 bases, with 10 bases sitting between them. Germline CDR1 reads KGHDR; CDR2 reads SFDVKD. The CDR3 is CATSDPLTYEQFF. CDR3 DNA: TGTGCCACCAGTGATCCCCTAACCTATGAGCAGTTCTTC.

This clonotype was found many times. V gene TRBV28 combines with J gene TRBJ2-1, with 7 bases that match TRBD1. This CDR3 is built from 13 residues. J was trimmed by 9 bases and V by 4 bases; bases with no gene match: 6. CDR1 and CDR2 from the germline V gene are MDHEN and SYDVKM. The CDR3 is CASSSPQGREQFF. The DNA for the CDR3 is TGTGCCAGCAGTTCCCCACAGGGGCGTGAGCAGTTCTTC.

This clonotype has a handful of counts. The chain uses TRBV6-1 and TRBJ1-2; D not resolved. The V end lost 6 bases, the J end lost 0 bases, and 20 bases lay between the germline ends. This CDR3 has 17 amino acids. The germline CDR1 and CDR2 sequences are MNHNS and SASEGT. CDR3 nucleotides: TGTGCCAGCAGATGGTACCCCACAGCATACTCTAACTATGGCTACACCTTC. Residues: CASRWYPTAYSNYGYTF.

CDR3 loop: CASSPTGAGVQPQHF. Here the CDR3 DNA reads TGTGCCAGTAGTCCCACAGGGGCGGGGGTTCAGCCCCAGCATTTT. The genes are TRBV19 and TRBJ1-5; 7 bases agree with TRBD1. This CDR3 region has 15 residues. With V trimmed by 5 bases and J by 6 bases, 10 bases remained unmatched. Germline loops: CDR1 LNHDA, CDR2 SQIVND (reference sequence).

This clonotype has a count of ten or more. This chain uses TRBV12-3 or TRBV12-4 with TRBJ2-7; the match to TRBD1 covers 8 bases. The CDR3 sequence is 14 residues long. Trimming cost V 1 base and J 3 bases; bases outside gene matches: 2. This chain's CDR3 is CASSLGTGIYEQYF. The CDR3 nucleotides are TGTGCCAGCAGTTTAGGGACAGGGATCTACGAGCAGTACTTC.

The V call is TRBV7-2, the J call TRBJ2-3; 8 bases fit TRBD2. Germline V gene lookup returns CDR1 SGHTA and CDR2 FQGNSA. J lost 5 bases, V lost 5 bases, and 6 bases had no gene match. This CDR3 is 14 amino acids long. The CDR3, as DNA: TGTGCCAGCAGCATGCGGGGGGTGAAAGATACGCAGTATTTT. It translates to CASSMRGVKDTQYF.

The chain links TRBV5-1 to TRBJ1-3, with D uncertain. The CDR3 is 14 residues long. Germline lookup yields CDR1 SGHRS and CDR2 YFSETQ. V was shortened by 5 bases and J by 0 bases, with 9 bases between the two germline ends. The DNA of the CDR3 is TGCGCCAGCAGGCCTACAGCCTCTGGAAACACCATATATTTT. Amino acids: CASRPTASGNTIYF.

The chain employs TRBV5-1 and TRBJ2-5, with TRBD2 identical over 9 bases. The CDR3 has 16 residues. V shed 3 bases, J shed 1 base, and the junction held 7 bases outside the gene matches. CDR1 is SGHRS, CDR2 YFSETQ, per germline. The CDR3 coding sequence is TGCGCCAGCAGCTCCGCTAATAGCGGGGGCCAAGAGACCCAGTACTTC. It encodes CASSSANSGGQETQYF.

This clonotype was seen more than once but under ten times. The chain has TRBV5-1 and TRBJ1-1, with D tentatively TRBD1 (5 bases). Germline loops: CDR1 SGHRS, CDR2 YFSETQ. The CDR3 runs 18 residues. With 1 base removed from V and 3 bases from J, the gap between germline ends came to 22 bases. The CDR3 region is CASSLLPPMAGPDTEAFF. The CDR3 bases are TGCGCCAGCAGCTTGTTACCCCCGATGGCAGGGCCTGACACTGAAGCTTTCTTT.

The table lists this clonotype with a few counts. The chain is built from TRBV6-1 and TRBJ2-7, with D perhaps TRBD2 (7 bases). The V gene lost 4 bases and the J gene lost 2 bases, with 18 bases spanning the gap. The germline gives CDR1 MNHNS, CDR2 SASEGT. This CDR3 contains 16 residues. CDR3 coding DNA: TGTGCCAGCAGTGGTCCTAGGCGGGGGCCCCCCTACGAGCAGTACTTC. Protein product: CASSGPRRGPPYEQYF.

This clonotype was observed a handful of times. CDR3 bases: TGTGCCAGCAGCCCCACTAGCGGGGGGTATGGGACCCAGTACTTC. It codes for CASSPTSGGYGTQYF. V and J are TRBV12-3 or TRBV12-4 and TRBJ2-5; 12 bases agree with TRBD2. V was clipped by 6 bases and J by 7 bases; unmatched bases: 9. The CDR3 is 15 amino acids.

This clonotype came up many times. Its ends do not fully match the called genes, so a read error is possible. CDR3 sequence reads: CASSLGGSGELFF. In nucleotides, the CDR3 is TGTGCCAGCAGTTTGGGGGGGTCCGGGGAGCTGTTTTTT. This chain uses TRBV5-6 with TRBJ2-2; 7 nucleotides line up with TRBD2. CDR3 length: 13 residues. Germline V lookup: CDR1 SGHDT, CDR2 YYEEEE.

The V and J genes are TRBV7-9 and TRBJ2-2, with D perhaps matching TRBD1 or TRBD2 (5 bases each). V lost 2 bases to trimming and J lost 4 bases, with 11 bases between them. Germline V gives CDR1 SEHNR, CDR2 FQNEAQ (reference sequence). This CDR3 has 15 amino acids. The CDR3 spells CASSLSPGSTGELFF. Here the CDR3 DNA reads TGTGCCAGCAGCTTATCCCCAGGGAGCACCGGGGAGCTGTTTTTT.